A selection of T cell receptor beta chains follows, all from one sample in a study of blood T cell repertoires in COVID-19. Sequencing used immunoSEQ multiplex PCR; TCRdb keeps in-frame clones, though not all of them. The sample lists 250,000 to 300,000 clones, roughly 88% seen once, with about 1% in the top ten. Sequenced input: PBMCs or T cells enriched from blood (not recorded which). Source of these receptors: a woman aged 30 to 39 who had recovered from COVID-19. The conserved cysteine and the conserved F or W are not part of the CDR3 here. The D gene is left open where the match is weak.

>.|TRBV19|TRBJ2-7
ASSINLRDYEQY
>.|TRBV5-5|TRBJ1-3
ASSQRGEGGNTIY
>TRBD2|TRBV7-9|TRBJ2-5
ASSTGLAGEETQY
>.|TRBV10-1|TRBJ1-1
ARRGTEQGRSTEAF
>.|TRBV28|TRBJ2-5
ASSLGQIMYQETQY
>TRBD1|TRBV5-1|TRBJ1-1
ASSLIPGTGGTGTEAF
>.|TRBV27|TRBJ1-5
ASSSTRSNQPQH
>TRBD1|TRBV19|TRBJ1-1
ASSIGPGGTEAF
>TRBD1|TRBV7-9|TRBJ1-5
ASSLAGTGNQPQH
>.|TRBV28|TRBJ2-5
ASRFNGRETQY
>TRBD2|TRBV7-9|TRBJ2-3
ASSFHSGGGTDTQY
>.|TRBV3-1/TRBV3-2|TRBJ2-7
ASSQAFSGYEQY
>.|TRBV2|TRBJ1-5
ASSEGGRRVNQPQH
>.|TRBV6-5|TRBJ1-4
ASRKGRLNEKLF
>TRBD1|TRBV2|TRBJ1-5
ASSRTGLDQPQH
>TRBD2|TRBV7-2|TRBJ2-7
ASNFGPSGGVEQY
>.|TRBV9|TRBJ2-5
ASRLRGGAWETQY
>TRBD2|TRBV4-1|TRBJ2-3
ASRLAGGPLY
>TRBD1|TRBV3-1/TRBV3-2|TRBJ2-4
ASSSTGENKNIQY
>.|TRBV6-1|TRBJ1-2
ASSQEGEGLNYGYT
>.|TRBV9|TRBJ2-1
ASSISEQF
>.|TRBV19|TRBJ1-1
ASSIGRGSTEAF
>TRBD1|TRBV5-1|TRBJ1-4
ASSPAGQNKLF
>.|TRBV4-1|TRBJ1-5
ASSQGPGWGNQPQH
>.|TRBV29-1|TRBJ1-1
TQLGAGMNTEAF
>.|TRBV4-1|TRBJ1-2
ASSQVGLGGYT
>TRBD1|TRBV28|TRBJ1-2
ASSFKGINRGRGEGYT
>.|TRBV6-2/TRBV6-3|TRBJ2-4
ASSYSPVAKNIQY
>.|TRBV6-5|TRBJ1-1
ASRQGQLRAF
>.|TRBV6-5|TRBJ1-2
ASRNRVYGYT
>.|TRBV7-9|TRBJ1-6
ASSSGLRNSPLH
>TRBD2|TRBV28|TRBJ2-7
ASSPILAYEQY
>TRBD2|TRBV7-9|TRBJ2-7
ASSLGGLAGPYEQY
>.|TRBV3-1/TRBV3-2|TRBJ2-3
ASSQTSSSTDTQY
>TRBD1|TRBV19|TRBJ1-5
ATDEGAGYSNQPQH
>TRBD1|TRBV2|TRBJ1-6
ASGGDRGYNSPLH
>TRBD1|TRBV28|TRBJ1-5
ASSLSDRGWSQPQH
>TRBD2|TRBV7-2|TRBJ2-7
ASSLPTPGGIGEQY
>.|TRBV5-5|TRBJ2-7
ASSYTYEQY
>.|TRBV6-4|TRBJ1-1
ASSAAGNTEAF
>.|TRBV5-1|TRBJ2-3
ASSLGRTTTSTDTQY
>.|TRBV6-2/TRBV6-3|TRBJ1-4
ASSYPTGNNEKLF
>TRBD1|TRBV5-5|TRBJ1-2
ASSDTGDYGYT
>.|TRBV2|TRBJ2-1
ASRPEDYYNEQF
>.|TRBV30|TRBJ1-1
AWWGGPGPAAF
>.|TRBV2|TRBJ2-7
ASSEAPFDRYEQY
>TRBD1|TRBV5-1|TRBJ2-7
ASAGQGVYEQY
>.|TRBV6-5|TRBJ1-1
ASRGDLNTEAF
>.|TRBV19|TRBJ2-5
ASSIVPGEVQTQY
>.|TRBV25-1|TRBJ2-2
ASSAGLLNGELF
>TRBD1|TRBV10-3|TRBJ2-7
AISEVQGASEQY
>.|TRBV6-5|TRBJ2-2
ASSLSSNTGELF
>TRBD1|TRBV27|TRBJ1-4
ASSLTRPLTTGWREKLF
>TRBD1|TRBV28|TRBJ1-2
ASSLYTGGPNTNYGYT
>TRBD1|TRBV27|TRBJ2-5
ASSPRGHETQY
>.|TRBV15|TRBJ1-3
ATSRSTSSGNTIY
>TRBD1|TRBV7-3|TRBJ1-1
ASSRSGGNTEAF